The 30 T cell receptor beta chains listed next were all sequenced from one sample in a study of OX40 agonist ivuxolimab in advanced cancers. Clones were read by immunoSEQ multiplex PCR, and TCRdb kept only the in-frame ones, dropping some. The sample has 50,000 or so clones; 65% to 90% are singletons. Source: CD4+ or CD8+ T cells sorted from blood, taken in a trial of the OX40 agonist ivuxolimab. These receptors were obtained from an adult with an advanced solid tumor such as melanoma, head and neck, liver or kidney cancer.

The chain links TRBV7-9 to TRBJ1-2; TRBD1 might be the D (6 bases). This CDR3 region has 14 residues. Trimming took 4 bases from V and 5 from J, leaving 14 bases between them. Looked up from germline, CDR1 is SEHNR and CDR2 is FQNEAQ (reference sequence). CDR3 sequence reads: CASSSDRNPYGYTF. CDR3 in DNA: TGTGCCAGCAGCTCCGACAGGAACCCTTATGGCTACACCTTC.

This clone was observed a handful of times. CDR3 protein: CASSLGDRNTEAFF. The CDR3 DNA reads TGTGCCAGCAGTTTAGGTGACAGAAACACTGAAGCTTTCTTT. The V and J genes are TRBV27 and TRBJ1-1; D is perhaps TRBD1 (5 bases). This CDR3 is built from 14 residues. Trimming took 2 bases from V and 2 from J, leaving 9 bases between them. The germline gives CDR1 MNHEY, CDR2 SMNVEV (reference sequence).

This chain joins TRBV25-1 and TRBJ1-5; D is perhaps TRBD1 (5 bases). The germline V and J ends were trimmed by 2 bases and 7 bases, with 12 bases remaining between them. Germline-derived CDR1 and CDR2 are MGHDK and SYGVNS. The CDR3 covers 14 residues. CDR3 region: CASSEVGAEQPQHF. CDR3 nucleotide sequence: TGTGCCAGCAGTGAAGTAGGGGCGGAGCAGCCCCAGCATTTT. The full variable domain, in which reference TRBV25-1 and TRBJ1-5 provide the parts outside the CDR3, is EADIYQTPRYLVIGTGKKITLECSQTMGHDKMYWYQQDPGMELHLIHYSYGVNSTEKGDLSSESTVSRIRTEHFPLTLESARPSHTSQYLCASSEVGAEQPQHFGDGTRLSIL.

This sequence joins TRBV28 and TRBJ2-7, with 7 nucleotides matching TRBD1. The CDR3 is 15 amino acids. CDR1 and CDR2 from the germline V gene are MDHEN and SYDVKM. V lost 5 bases, J lost 0 bases, and 7 bases stayed unmatched. CDR3 sequence (DNA): TGTGCCAGCAGTGTAGACAGGGCCAGCTCCTACGAGCAGTACTTC. As protein: CASSVDRASSYEQYF.

V is TRBV29-1 and J is TRBJ2-5; D not resolved. Germline values: CDR1 SQVTM, CDR2 ANQGSEA. Trimming removed 7 bases at V and 5 bases at J, with 8 bases between. The CDR3 runs to 10 residues. CDR3 residues: CSGKGETQYF. The CDR3 DNA follows: TGCAGCGGGAAAGGGGAGACCCAGTACTTC.

The chain joins TRBV7-3 to TRBJ2-1, with TRBD2 matching over 7 bases. Germline CDR1 and CDR2: SGHTA and FQGTGA. With V trimmed by 0 bases and J by 4 bases, 3 bases remained unmatched. CDR3 length: 15 residues. CDR3 loop: CASSLTGTTYNEQFF. CDR3 sequence (DNA): TGTGCCAGCAGCTTAACCGGGACTACATACAATGAGCAGTTCTTC.

This sequence joins TRBV5-8 and TRBJ2-3, with TRBD1 as a possible D gene (7 bases). Germline V lookup: CDR1 SGHTS, CDR2 YDEGEE. This CDR3 contains 15 residues. Trimming stripped 5 bases from V and 2 bases from J, with 15 bases between. The DNA for the CDR3 is TGTGCCAGCAGTCCCAGGGGGGACCTCACAGATACGCAGTATTTT. Translating gives CASSPRGDLTDTQYF.

This sequence joins TRBV30 and TRBJ2-1; TRBD2 agrees at 8 bases. Trimming removed 0 bases from V and 4 bases from J; junction bases left unmatched: 8. The CDR3 totals 16 residues. Per the germline V gene, CDR1 is GTSNPN and CDR2 is SVGIG (reference sequence). The CDR3 loop reads CAWSVLGGRYYNEQFF. The DNA of the CDR3 is TGTGCCTGGAGTGTACTTGGCGGGAGGTATTACAATGAGCAGTTCTTC.

V gene TRBV19 combines with J gene TRBJ2-5; unclear D gene. Trimming left V 0 bases short and J 5 bases short, with 13 bases between. The germline gives CDR1 LNHDA, CDR2 SQIVND (reference sequence). The CDR3 sequence is 15 residues long. Here the CDR3 reads CASSIDQSSPETQYF. CDR3 bases: TGTGCCAGTAGTATAGATCAGAGTAGCCCCGAGACCCAGTACTTC.

V usage is TRBV6-6 and J usage is TRBJ2-2; 7 bases map to TRBD2. Trimming cost V 7 bases and J 1 base; bases outside gene matches: 9. CDR3 length: 16 residues. Germline assignment: CDR1 MNHNY and CDR2 SVGAGI (reference sequence). In nucleotides, the CDR3 is TGTGCCAGCACCGTCTGGGCTAGCGGGAACACCGGGGAGCTGTTTTTT. Protein sequence: CASTVWASGNTGELFF.

In its sample, this clone was seen a few times. The chain joins TRBV5-1 to TRBJ2-1; TRBD2 aligns across 8 bases. The CDR3 runs to 15 residues. The germline CDR1 and CDR2 sequences are SGHRS and YFSETQ. The V and J ends lost 4 bases and 4 bases, in that order; junction bases with no gene match: 7. The CDR3 sequence: CASSISGAGYNEQFF. DNA of the CDR3: TGCGCCAGCAGCATTAGCGGGGCGGGTTACAATGAGCAGTTCTTC.

V gene TRBV29-1 combines with J gene TRBJ2-5; D is perhaps TRBD2 (6 bases). Germline assignment: CDR1 SQVTM and CDR2 ANQGSEA. This CDR3 is 12 amino acids long. With 7 bases removed from V and 4 bases from J, the gap between germline ends came to 13 bases. The CDR3 nucleotides read TGCAGCGCCCGCGGGGTTTCAGAGACCCAGTACTTC. Translation: CSARGVSETQYF.

This clone was counted once. The CDR3 DNA is TGTGCCAGCAGCCAAAACAGAGGGGATACGCAGTATTTT. Translating it yields CASSQNRGDTQYF. This chain uses TRBV16 with TRBJ2-3; D may be TRBD2 (5 bases). CDR1 and CDR2 (germline): KGHSY, FQNENV. The CDR3 loop spans 13 amino acids. Trimming pared 2 bases from V and 6 bases from J, leaving 9 bases between.

This clone was seen a few times. V gene TRBV28 combines with J gene TRBJ1-1; D not certain. The CDR3 is made up of 11 amino acids. V dropped 8 bases and J dropped 6 bases, with 10 bases sitting between them. Germline V gene sequence: CDR1 MDHEN, CDR2 SYDVKM. The CDR3, as DNA: TGTGCCAGCCGTAGTTCGTCTGAAGCTTTCTTT. Translation: CASRSSSEAFF. The full variable domain, with the rest looked up from reference TRBV28 and TRBJ1-1, is DVKVTQSSRYLVKRTGEKVFLECVQDMDHENMFWYRQDPGLGLRLIYFSYDVKMKEKGDIPEGYSVSREKKERFSLILESASTNQTSMYLCASRSSSEAFFGQGTRLTVV.

The chain joins TRBV29-1 to TRBJ2-1; 9 nucleotides line up with TRBD2. V lost 7 bases and J lost 6; bases outside the gene matches: 10. Germline assignment: CDR1 SQVTM and CDR2 ANQGSEA. The CDR3 totals 14 residues. CDR3 loop: CSASSGRVGNEQFF. The CDR3 nucleotides read TGCAGCGCAAGTAGCGGGAGAGTAGGCAATGAGCAGTTCTTC.

The chain recombines TRBV5-8 with TRBJ1-4; weak D call: TRBD1 (6 bases). Trimming removed 0 bases at V and 4 bases at J, with 10 bases between. In germline, CDR1 is SGHTS, CDR2 YDEGEE. The CDR3 sequence is 15 residues long. The CDR3 nucleotides read TGTGCCAGCAGCTTGGGAGACAGGAATAATGAAAAACTGTTTTTT. This encodes CASSLGDRNNEKLFF. Full variable domain (rest looked up from reference TRBV5-8 and TRBJ1-4): EAGVTQSPTHLIKTRGQQATLRCSPISGHTSVYWYQQALGLGLQFLLWYDEGEERNRGNFPPRFSGRQFPNYSSELNVNALELEDSALYLCASSLGDRNNEKLFFGSGTQLSVL.

The rearrangement uses TRBV6-5 and TRBJ1-6; 8 nucleotides match TRBD1. The V gene's germline CDR1 is MNHEY and CDR2 SVGAGI. V dropped 4 bases and J dropped 5; count of bases not matched to a gene: 1. The CDR3 runs to 14 residues. The CDR3 DNA sequence: TGTGCCAGCAGTTCACAGGGGGATAATTCACCCCTCCACTTT. This gives the protein CASSSQGDNSPLHF.

This rearrangement joins TRBV19 to TRBJ1-1; D remains unclear. Germline V gene lookup returns CDR1 LNHDA and CDR2 SQIVND (reference sequence). The CDR3 runs to 16 residues. Trimming removed 3 bases from V and 6 bases from J, with 20 bases in between. The DNA of the CDR3 is TGTGCCAGTAGTATTTTTGTTAGCGGCGGGCCTCCTGAAGCTTTCTTT. Translated, it gives CASSIFVSGGPPEAFF.

V is TRBV6-5 and J is TRBJ1-1, with 7 bases aligning to TRBD1. Per the germline V gene, CDR1 is MNHEY and CDR2 is SVGAGI. This CDR3 spans 15 amino acids. Unmatched junction bases numbered 10, after V lost 6 bases and J lost 3 bases. In nucleotides, the CDR3 is TGTGCCAGCAGCCAAACAGGGGTAGGGTACACTGAAGCTTTCTTT. Its translation: CASSQTGVGYTEAFF.

There are a few counts of this clone. CDR3 nucleotide sequence: TGTGCCAGCAGCCCCCGGGAGCTCTCTGGAAACACCATATATTTT. It specifies CASSPRELSGNTIYF. The chain combines TRBV7-8 with TRBJ1-3; D ambiguous. This CDR3 region has 15 residues. With 5 bases removed from V and 0 bases from J, the gap between germline ends came to 11 bases. Germline V CDR1 and CDR2: SGHVS, FQNEAQ.

The CDR3 DNA is TGTGCCAGCAGTGAAAGGGGAAGGGCTTCTTACACCGGGGAGCTGTTTTTT. Protein sequence: CASSERGRASYTGELFF. The rearrangement uses TRBV6-1 and TRBJ2-2, with D perhaps matching TRBD1 (5 bases). CDR1 MNHNS and CDR2 SASEGT come from the germline V gene. The CDR3 contains 17 residues. Trimming shortened V by 2 bases and J by 3 bases, and 16 bases separated the two germline ends.

The CDR3 protein is CASSRDGFNYEQYF. DNA of the CDR3: TGTGCCAGCAGCAGGGACGGATTTAACTACGAGCAGTACTTC. V gene TRBV5-6 combines with J gene TRBJ2-7; tentatively, D is TRBD1 or TRBD2 (5 bases each). Trimming stripped 4 bases from V and 3 bases from J, with 14 bases between. CDR1 is SGHDT and CDR2 is YYEEEE in the germline V gene. The CDR3 has 14 amino acids.

The chain carries TRBV18 and TRBJ2-5, with a tentative D call TRBD1 (6 bases). This CDR3 is 15 amino acids long. V was trimmed by 1 base and J by 5 bases, leaving 14 bases between them. CDR1 is KGHSH and CDR2 is LQKENI in the germline V gene. The CDR3 DNA is TGTGCCAGCTCACCACGGCAGGGGATCCAGGAGACCCAGTACTTC. Its protein product is CASSPRQGIQETQYF.

The chain combines TRBV9 with TRBJ2-7, with a possible D match to TRBD1 (5 bases). The ends were cut back, 0 bases at V and 2 bases at J, with 15 bases in the middle. Germline CDR1 is SGDLS and CDR2 is YYNGEE. This CDR3 spans 16 amino acids. The CDR3 is CASSVEVGAGTYEQYF. The CDR3 DNA reads TGTGCCAGCAGCGTAGAGGTTGGGGCAGGAACCTACGAGCAGTACTTC.

This sequence joins TRBV7-3 and TRBJ1-2, with 9 nucleotides matching TRBD1. Trimming at V came to 5 bases and at J to 6 bases, leaving 7 bases not matched to a gene. CDR1 and CDR2 from the germline V gene are SGHTA and FQGTGA. CDR3 length: 14 amino acids. As DNA, the CDR3 is TGTGCCAGCAGCGTCGGGACAGGGATTGATGGCTACACCTTC. It codes for CASSVGTGIDGYTF.

The rearrangement links TRBV5-6 to TRBJ1-2, with D uncertain. Trimming cost V 3 bases and J 6 bases, with 15 bases left between them. This CDR3 comprises 14 residues. CDR1 SGHDT and CDR2 YYEEEE come from the germline V gene. CDR3 sequence reads: CASSSGIKGDGYTF. CDR3 nucleotides: TGTGCCAGCAGCTCCGGGATTAAGGGCGATGGCTACACCTTC.

The J gene is TRBJ1-5, the V gene TRBV5-6; tentative D call: TRBD1 (6 bases). The CDR3 length is 15 residues. Germline-derived CDR1 and CDR2 are SGHDT and YYEEEE. Trimming shortened V by 3 bases and J by 5 bases, and 15 bases separated the two germline ends. CDR3: CASSWRGTQHQPQHF. The CDR3 coding sequence is TGTGCCAGCAGCTGGAGAGGGACACAGCATCAGCCCCAGCATTTT.

The rearrangement uses TRBV6-1 and TRBJ1-1, with TRBD1 as a possible D gene (5 bases). Trimming removed 5 bases from V and 5 bases from J, with 18 bases in between. Per germline, CDR1 MNHNS and CDR2 SASEGT. CDR3 size: 15 residues. CDR3 region: CASSKFREVRTEAFF. The CDR3 bases are TGTGCCAGCAGTAAATTCAGGGAAGTGAGGACTGAAGCTTTCTTT.

This chain connects TRBV7-9 to TRBJ2-3, with TRBD2 matching 9 bases. Trimming removed 3 bases from V and 5 bases from J; junction bases left unmatched: 9. In germline, CDR1 is SEHNR, CDR2 FQNEAQ (reference sequence). The CDR3 is 16 amino acids. CDR3 residues: CASSFDQRGAGDTQYF. Here the CDR3 DNA reads TGTGCCAGCAGCTTCGACCAGCGGGGGGCTGGAGATACGCAGTATTTT. The whole variable domain, filled in from reference TRBV7-9 and TRBJ2-3, reads DTGVSQNPRHKITKRGQNVTFRCDPISEHNRLYWYRQTLGQGPEFLTYFQNEAQLEKSRLLSDRFSAERPKGSFSTLEIQRTEQGDSAMYLCASSFDQRGAGDTQYFGPGTRLTVL.

The chain couples TRBV5-4 to TRBJ2-2, with 8 bases lining up with TRBD1. The CDR3 loop spans 14 amino acids. Germline lookup yields CDR1 SGHNT and CDR2 YYREEE (reference sequence). With V trimmed by 4 bases and J by 8 bases, 7 bases remained unmatched. This CDR3 is CASSPGGARGELFF. CDR3 DNA sequence: TGTGCCAGCAGCCCAGGGGGCGCTCGGGGGGAGCTGTTTTTT.